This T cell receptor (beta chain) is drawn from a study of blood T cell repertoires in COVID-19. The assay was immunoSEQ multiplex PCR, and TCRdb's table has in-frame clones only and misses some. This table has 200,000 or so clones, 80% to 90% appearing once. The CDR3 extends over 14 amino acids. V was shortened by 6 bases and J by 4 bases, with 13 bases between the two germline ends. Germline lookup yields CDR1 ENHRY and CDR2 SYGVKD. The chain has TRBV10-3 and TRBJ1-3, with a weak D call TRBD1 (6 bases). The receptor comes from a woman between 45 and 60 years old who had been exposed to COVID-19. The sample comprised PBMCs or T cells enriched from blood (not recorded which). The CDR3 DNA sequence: TGTGCCATCAGACCCAGGGGTTACGGAAACACCATATATTTT. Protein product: CAIRPRGYGNTIYF.